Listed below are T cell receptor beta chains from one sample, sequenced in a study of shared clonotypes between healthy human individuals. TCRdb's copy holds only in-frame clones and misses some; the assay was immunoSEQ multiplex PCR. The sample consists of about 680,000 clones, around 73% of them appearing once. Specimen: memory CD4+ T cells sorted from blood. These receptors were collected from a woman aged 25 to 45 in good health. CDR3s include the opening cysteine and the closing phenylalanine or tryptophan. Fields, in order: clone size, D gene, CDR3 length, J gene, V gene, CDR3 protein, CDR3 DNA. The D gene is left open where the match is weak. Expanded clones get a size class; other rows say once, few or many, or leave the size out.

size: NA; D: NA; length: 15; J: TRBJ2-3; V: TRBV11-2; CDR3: CASSLDLPDTDTQYF; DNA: TGTGCCAGCAGCTTAGATCTGCCTGACACAGATACGCAGTATTTT
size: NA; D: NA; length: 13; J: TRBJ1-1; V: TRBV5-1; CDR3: CASSGFMNTEAFF; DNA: TGCGCCAGCAGCGGCTTCATGAACACTGAAGCTTTCTTT
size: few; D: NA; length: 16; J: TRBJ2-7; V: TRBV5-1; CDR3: CASSLSFGGPSYEQYF; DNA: TGCGCCAGCAGCTTGTCTTTCGGCGGCCCATCCTACGAGCAGTACTTC
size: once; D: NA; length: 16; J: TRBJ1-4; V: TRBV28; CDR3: CASGDRLTRTNEKLFF; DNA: TGTGCCAGCGGGGACCGACTAACGAGGACTAATGAAAAACTGTTTTTT
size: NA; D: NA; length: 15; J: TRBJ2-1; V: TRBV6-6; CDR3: CASSPGWADYNEQFF; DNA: TGTGCCAGCAGCCCCGGTTGGGCGGACTACAATGAGCAGTTCTTC
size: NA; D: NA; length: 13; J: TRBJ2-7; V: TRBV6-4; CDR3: CASSESDGYEQYF; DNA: TGTGCCAGCAGTGAATCGGACGGCTACGAGCAGTACTTC
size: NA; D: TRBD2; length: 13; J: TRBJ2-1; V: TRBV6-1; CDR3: CASSLLAGGEQFF; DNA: TGTGCCAGCAGTTTGCTAGCGGGAGGGGAGCAGTTCTTC
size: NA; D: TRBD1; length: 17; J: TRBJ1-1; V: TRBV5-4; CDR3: CASSLYGRGLSYTEAFF; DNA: TGTGCCAGCAGCTTGTACGGCAGGGGGCTTTCGTACACTGAAGCTTTCTTT
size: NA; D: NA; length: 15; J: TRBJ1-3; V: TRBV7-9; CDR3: CASSLFRDSGNTIYF; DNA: TGTGCCAGCAGCTTATTCAGGGACTCTGGAAACACCATATATTTT
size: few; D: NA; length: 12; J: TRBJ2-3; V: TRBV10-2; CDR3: CASSESSGTQYF; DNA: TGCGCCAGCAGTGAGTCATCAGGGACGCAGTATTTT
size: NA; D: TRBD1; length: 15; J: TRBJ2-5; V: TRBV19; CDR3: CASKRAGTGGETQYF; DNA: TGTGCCAGTAAGAGAGCGGGGACAGGGGGAGAGACCCAGTACTTC
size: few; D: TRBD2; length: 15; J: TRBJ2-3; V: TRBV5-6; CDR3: CASSRLAAHTDTQYF; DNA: TGTGCCAGCAGCCGACTAGCGGCACACACAGATACGCAGTATTTT
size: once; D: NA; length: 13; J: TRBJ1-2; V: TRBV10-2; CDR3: CASSEYGGNGYTF; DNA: TGCGCCAGCAGTGAATATGGAGGGAACGGCTACACCTTC
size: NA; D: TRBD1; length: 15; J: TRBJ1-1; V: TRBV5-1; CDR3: CASSLPAGGNTEAFF; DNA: TGCGCCAGCAGCTTGCCCGCAGGGGGTAACACTGAAGCTTTCTTT
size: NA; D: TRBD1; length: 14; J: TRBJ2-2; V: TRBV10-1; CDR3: CASRAGTGLGELFF; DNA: TGCGCCAGCAGAGCCGGGACAGGGCTAGGGGAGCTGTTTTTT
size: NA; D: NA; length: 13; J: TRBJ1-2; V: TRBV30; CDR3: CAWSGGREGGYTF; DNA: TGTGCCTGGAGTGGAGGCAGGGAGGGAGGCTACACCTTC
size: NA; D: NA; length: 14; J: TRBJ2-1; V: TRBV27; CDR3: CASSPMSFYNEQFF; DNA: TGTGCCAGCAGTCCCATGTCCTTCTACAATGAGCAGTTCTTC
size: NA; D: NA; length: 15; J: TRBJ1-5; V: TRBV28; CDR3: CASSWGTISISPQHF; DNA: TGTGCCAGCAGTTGGGGGACAATTTCAATCAGCCCCCAGCATTTT
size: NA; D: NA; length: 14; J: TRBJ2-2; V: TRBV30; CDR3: CARMGRDDTGELFF; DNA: TGTGCCCGAATGGGACGGGACGACACCGGGGAGCTGTTTTTT
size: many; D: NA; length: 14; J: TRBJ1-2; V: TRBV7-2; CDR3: CASSFQSDDYGYTF; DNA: TGTGCCAGCAGCTTCCAGTCCGACGACTATGGCTACACCTTC
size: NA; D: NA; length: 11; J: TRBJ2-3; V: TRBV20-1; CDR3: CSAISTDTQYF; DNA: TGCAGTGCCATAAGCACAGATACGCAGTATTTT
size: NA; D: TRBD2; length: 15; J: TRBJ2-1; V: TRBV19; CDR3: CASSSSGRSGNEQFF; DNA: TGTGCCAGTAGCTCTAGCGGGAGATCTGGCAATGAGCAGTTCTTC
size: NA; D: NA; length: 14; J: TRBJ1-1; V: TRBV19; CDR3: CASSTGQMNTEAFF; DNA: TGTGCCAGTAGTACCGGACAGATGAACACTGAAGCTTTCTTT
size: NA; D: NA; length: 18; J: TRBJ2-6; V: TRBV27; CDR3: CASSLSGVRHSGANVLTF; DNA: TGTGCCAGCAGTTTATCTGGGGTTAGGCACTCTGGGGCCAACGTCCTGACTTTC
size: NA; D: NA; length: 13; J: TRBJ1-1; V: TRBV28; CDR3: CASSSFQNTEAFF; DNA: TGTGCCAGCAGTTCCTTCCAGAACACTGAAGCTTTCTTT
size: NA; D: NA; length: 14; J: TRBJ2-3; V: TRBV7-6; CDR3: CASSGANGAGTQYF; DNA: TGTGCCAGCAGCGGAGCCAATGGGGCGGGTACGCAGTATTTT
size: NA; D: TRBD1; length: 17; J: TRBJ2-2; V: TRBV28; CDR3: CASSLLYRGTLSGELPF; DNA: TGTGCCAGCAGTTTATTGTACAGGGGGACGTTGTCCGGGGAGCTGCCTTTT
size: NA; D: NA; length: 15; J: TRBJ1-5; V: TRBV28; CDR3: CASRRPGTTNQPQHF; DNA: TGTGCCAGCCGGAGACCTGGGACAACCAATCAGCCCCAGCATTTT
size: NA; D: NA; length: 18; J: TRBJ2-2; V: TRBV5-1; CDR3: CASSWGQASGIGTGELFF; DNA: TGCGCCAGCAGCTGGGGACAGGCTAGCGGGATAGGCACCGGGGAGCTGTTTTTT
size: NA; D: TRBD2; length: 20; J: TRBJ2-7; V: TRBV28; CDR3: CASRRGWREVMGRPSYEQYF; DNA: TGTGCCAGCAGACGCGGGTGGCGGGAGGTCATGGGAAGACCTTCCTACGAGCAGTACTTC
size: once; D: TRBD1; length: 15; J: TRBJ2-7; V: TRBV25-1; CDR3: CASSDNRDSAYEQYF; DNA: TGTGCCAGCAGTGATAATCGGGACAGCGCCTACGAGCAGTACTTC
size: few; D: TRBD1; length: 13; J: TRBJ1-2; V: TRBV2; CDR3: CASSEQGARGYTF; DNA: TGTGCCAGCAGTGAACAGGGGGCGCGTGGCTACACCTTC
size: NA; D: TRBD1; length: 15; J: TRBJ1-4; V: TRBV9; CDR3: CASSVGRQGEEKLFF; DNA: TGTGCCAGCAGCGTGGGAAGACAGGGGGAGGAAAAACTGTTTTTT
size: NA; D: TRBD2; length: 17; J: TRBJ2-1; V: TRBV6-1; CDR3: CASSENAFASGSNEQFF; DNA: TGTGCCAGCAGTGAAAATGCATTTGCTAGCGGGAGCAATGAGCAGTTCTTC
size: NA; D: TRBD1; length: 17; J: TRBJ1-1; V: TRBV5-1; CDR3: CASSKDGTVGGLTEAFF; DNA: TGCGCCAGCAGCAAGGATGGGACAGTCGGTGGGTTGACTGAAGCTTTCTTT
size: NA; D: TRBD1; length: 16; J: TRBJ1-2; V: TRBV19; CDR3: CASTPDGGTGLYGYTF; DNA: TGTGCCAGTACCCCCGACGGGGGGACAGGGCTCTATGGCTACACCTTC
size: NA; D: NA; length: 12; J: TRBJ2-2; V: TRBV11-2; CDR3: CASSMMSGELFF; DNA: TGTGCCAGCAGCATGATGTCCGGGGAGCTGTTTTTT
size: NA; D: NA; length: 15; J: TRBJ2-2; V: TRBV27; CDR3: CASSRGFLNTGELFF; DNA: TGTGCCAGCAGTCGGGGGTTCCTGAACACCGGGGAGCTGTTTTTT
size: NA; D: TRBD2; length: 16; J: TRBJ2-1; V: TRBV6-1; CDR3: CASSERIRSSGDEQFF; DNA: TGTGCCAGCAGTGAAAGGATCCGGTCTAGCGGAGATGAGCAGTTCTTC
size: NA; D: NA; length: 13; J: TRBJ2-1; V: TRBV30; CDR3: CAWSGGMYNEQFF; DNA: TGTGCCTGGAGCGGCGGGATGTACAATGAGCAGTTCTTC
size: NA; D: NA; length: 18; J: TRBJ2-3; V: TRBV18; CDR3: CASSPLRQAKAPTDTQYF; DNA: TGTGCCAGCTCACCACTGAGACAGGCAAAGGCCCCCACAGATACGCAGTATTTT
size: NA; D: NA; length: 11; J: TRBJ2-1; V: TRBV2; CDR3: CASSLWGEQFF; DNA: TGTGCCAGCAGTCTTTGGGGTGAGCAGTTCTTC
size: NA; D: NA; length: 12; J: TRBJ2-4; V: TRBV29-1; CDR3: CSVESDGNIQYF; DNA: TGCAGCGTTGAGTCAGACGGGAACATTCAGTACTTC
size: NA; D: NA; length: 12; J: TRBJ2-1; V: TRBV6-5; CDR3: CASRQTRNEQFF; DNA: TGTGCCAGCAGGCAAACTAGGAATGAGCAGTTCTTC
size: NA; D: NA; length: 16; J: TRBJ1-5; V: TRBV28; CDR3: CASSQPGRGSNQPQHF; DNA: TGTGCCAGCAGTCAACCGGGACGGGGAAGCAATCAGCCCCAGCATTTT
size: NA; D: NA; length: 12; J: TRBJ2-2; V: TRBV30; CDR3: CAWRGVTGELFF; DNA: TGTGCCTGGAGGGGAGTCACCGGGGAGCTGTTTTTT
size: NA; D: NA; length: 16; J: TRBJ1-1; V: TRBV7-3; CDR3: CASSPSGSGRDTEAFF; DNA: TGTGCCAGCAGCCCTTCGGGGAGCGGCAGGGACACTGAAGCTTTCTTT
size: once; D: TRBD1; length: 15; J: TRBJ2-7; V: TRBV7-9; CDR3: CASSLGAQGAYEQYF; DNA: TGTGCCAGCAGCTTAGGGGCTCAGGGGGCCTACGAGCAGTACTTC
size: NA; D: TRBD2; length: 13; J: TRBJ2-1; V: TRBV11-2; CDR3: CASTHSLAYEQFF; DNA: TGTGCCAGCACCCACTCACTAGCGTATGAGCAGTTCTTC
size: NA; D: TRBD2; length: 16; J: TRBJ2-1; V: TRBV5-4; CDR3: CASSKKTSGDFNEQFF; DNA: TGTGCCAGCAGCAAAAAAACTAGCGGGGACTTCAATGAGCAGTTCTTC
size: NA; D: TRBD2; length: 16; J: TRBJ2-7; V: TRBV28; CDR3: CASYPSGLANSYEQYF; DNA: TGTGCCAGCTACCCCTCCGGACTAGCTAACTCCTACGAGCAGTACTTC
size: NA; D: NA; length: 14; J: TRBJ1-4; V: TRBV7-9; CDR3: CASTKDANNEKLFF; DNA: TGTGCCAGCACCAAGGACGCCAATAATGAAAAACTGTTTTTT
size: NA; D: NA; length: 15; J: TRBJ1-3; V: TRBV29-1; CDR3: CSVEDHPGSGNTIYF; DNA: TGCAGCGTTGAAGATCACCCCGGCTCTGGAAACACCATATATTTT
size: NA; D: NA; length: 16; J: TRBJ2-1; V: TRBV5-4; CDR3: CASSLNPGSSYNEQFF; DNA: TGTGCCAGCAGCTTGAACCCAGGAAGCTCCTACAATGAGCAGTTCTTC
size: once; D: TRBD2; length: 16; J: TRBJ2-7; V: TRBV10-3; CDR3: CAISVGGAGGFYEQYF; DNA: TGTGCCATCAGTGTCGGGGGGGCAGGAGGTTTCTACGAGCAGTACTTC
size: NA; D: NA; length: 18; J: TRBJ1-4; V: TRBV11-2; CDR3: CASSLDHRASRTNEKLFF; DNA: TGTGCCAGCAGCTTAGATCACAGGGCGTCCAGAACTAATGAAAAACTGTTTTTT
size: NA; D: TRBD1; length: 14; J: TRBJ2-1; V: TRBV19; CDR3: CASSRDRGQSEQFF; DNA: TGTGCCAGTAGTCGGGACAGGGGGCAAAGTGAGCAGTTCTTC
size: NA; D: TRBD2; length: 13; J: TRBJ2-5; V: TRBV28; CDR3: CASSSGGRETQYF; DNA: TGTGCCAGCAGTTCCGGGGGGAGAGAGACCCAGTACTTC
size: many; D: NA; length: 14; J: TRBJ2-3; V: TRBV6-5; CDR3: CASRFSGSTDTQYF; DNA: TGTGCCAGCAGATTTAGTGGGAGCACAGATACGCAGTATTTT